The source of this TCR beta chain is a study of blood T cell repertoires in COVID-19. Looking at the study overall: The United States, Italy and Spain were the sources of the acute and convalescent COVID-19 samples. Sources were T cells, B-cell-depleted T cells, or PBMCs; the material itself was cDNA or gDNA.

Followed over time, Seattle patients had been enrolled while infection was active. Assay used: immunoSEQ multiplex PCR; TCRdb lists only in-frame clones, some missing. The sample gives about 56,000 clones, roughly 72% of which show up once; approximately 5% is in the top ten. Germline assignment: CDR1 MNHEY and CDR2 SVGAGI. Trimming removed 2 bases at V and 4 bases at J, with 14 bases between. CDR3 size: 15 residues. The chain uses TRBV6-5 and TRBJ1-2; possibly TRBD1 for D (6 bases). Sequenced: peripheral blood. The sequence derives from a woman in her seventies with COVID-19, enrolled during active disease. CDR3 coding DNA: TGTGCCAGCAGTTACCCGCCATCCAGGGGCTATGGCTACACCTTC. It is translated as CASSYPPSRGYGYTF.